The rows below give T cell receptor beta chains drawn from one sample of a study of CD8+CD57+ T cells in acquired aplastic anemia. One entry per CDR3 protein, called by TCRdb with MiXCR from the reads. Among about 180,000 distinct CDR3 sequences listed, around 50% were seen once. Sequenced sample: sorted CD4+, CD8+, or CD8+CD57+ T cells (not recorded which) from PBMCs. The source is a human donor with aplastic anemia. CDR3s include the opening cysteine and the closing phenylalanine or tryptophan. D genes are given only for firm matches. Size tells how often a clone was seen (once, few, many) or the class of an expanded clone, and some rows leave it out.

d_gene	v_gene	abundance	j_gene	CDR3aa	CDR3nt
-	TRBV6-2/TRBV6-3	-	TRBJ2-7	CASSYAGRSYEQYF	TGTGCCAGCAGTTACGCGGGCCGCTCCTACGAGCAGTACTTC
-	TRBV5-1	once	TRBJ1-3	CASSLIGSGNTIYF	TGCGCCAGCAGCTTGATCGGCTCCGGAAACACCATATATTTT
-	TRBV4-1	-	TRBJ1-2	CASSPVGTTIYGYTF	TGCGCCAGCAGCCCCGTAGGGACAACAATCTATGGCTACACCTTC
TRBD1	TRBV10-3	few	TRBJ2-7	CAISGTGSGLYEQYF	TGTGCCATCAGCGGGACAGGGAGTGGGCTTTACGAGCAGTACTTC
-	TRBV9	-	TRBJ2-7	CASSVPYEQYF	TGTGCCAGCAGCGTTCCCTACGAGCAGTACTTC
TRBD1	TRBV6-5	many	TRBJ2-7	CASSYGQGAYEQYF	TGTGCCAGCAGTTACGGACAGGGGGCATACGAGCAGTACTTC
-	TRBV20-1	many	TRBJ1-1	CSASNSGRGLNTEAFF	TGCAGTGCTAGTAATAGCGGCAGGGGATTGAACACTGAAGCTTTCTTT
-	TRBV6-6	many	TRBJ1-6	CASSYSRGLGAPLHF	TGTGCCAGCAGTTACTCGAGGGGACTCGGTGCACCCCTCCACTTT
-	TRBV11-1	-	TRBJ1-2	CASRPGRGGNAGYTF	TGTGCCAGCAGGCCCGGTCGGGGAGGGAACGCTGGCTACACCTTC
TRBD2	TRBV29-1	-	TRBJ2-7	CSESRLAGKYEQYF	TGCAGCGAATCGAGACTAGCGGGAAAGTACGAGCAGTACTTC
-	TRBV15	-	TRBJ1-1	CATSELAGGTHTEAFF	TGTGCCACCAGCGAGCTAGCGGGGGGGACGCACACTGAAGCTTTCTTT
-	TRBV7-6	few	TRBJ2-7	CASNRYEQYF	TGTGCCAGCAACCGTTACGAGCAGTACTTC
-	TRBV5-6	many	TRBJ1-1	CASSLDSLLLNTEAFF	TGTGCCAGCAGCTTGGACAGCCTTCTTTTGAACACTGAAGCTTTCTTT
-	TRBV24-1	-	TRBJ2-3	CATSEVSAGPYF	TGTGCCACCAGTGAGGTTTCGGCAGGACCGTATTTT
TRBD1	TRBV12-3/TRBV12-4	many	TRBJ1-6	CASSQQRRGASPLHF	TGTGCCAGCAGCCAACAACGCAGGGGGGCTTCACCCCTCCACTTT
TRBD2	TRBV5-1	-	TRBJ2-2	CASTPASGNTGELFF	TGCGCCAGCACCCCGGCTAGCGGGAACACCGGGGAGCTGTTTTTT
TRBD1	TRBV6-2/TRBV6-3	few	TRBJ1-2	CASSYRTTGGYGYTF	TGTGCCAGCAGTTATCGAACGACAGGGGGCTATGGCTACACCTTC
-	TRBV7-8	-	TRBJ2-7	CAGKLGGDEQYF	TGTGCCGGCAAACTTGGCGGGGACGAGCAGTACTTC
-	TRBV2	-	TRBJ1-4	CASSWDVSEKLFF	TGTGCCAGCAGCTGGGACGTTTCCGAAAAACTGTTTTTT
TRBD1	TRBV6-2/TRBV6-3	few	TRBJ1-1	CASSYSPGQGTEAFF	TGTGCCAGCAGTTACTCACCGGGACAGGGGACTGAAGCTTTCTTT
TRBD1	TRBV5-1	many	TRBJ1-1	CASSLARTGVNTEAFF	TGCGCCAGCAGCTTGGCTAGGACAGGAGTAAACACTGAAGCTTTCTTT
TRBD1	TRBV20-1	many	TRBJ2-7	CSATGTGRNEQYF	TGCAGTGCTACCGGGACAGGGAGAAACGAGCAGTACTTC
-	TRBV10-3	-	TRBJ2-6	CASSKGPTAGANVLTF	TGTGCCAGCAGTAAGGGACCGACCGCTGGGGCCAACGTCCTGACTTTC
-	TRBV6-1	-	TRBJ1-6	CASSRVAQQSPLHF	TGTGCCAGCAGTAGAGTCGCCCAGCAGTCACCCCTCCACTTT
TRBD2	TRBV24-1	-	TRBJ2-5	CATSDFSSGARETQYF	TGTGCCACCAGTGATTTTTCTAGCGGGGCTCGAGAGACCCAGTACTTC
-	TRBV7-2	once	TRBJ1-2	CTSSRGGTGIGYTF	TGTACTAGCTCCAGAGGGGGAACGGGGATCGGCTACACCTTC
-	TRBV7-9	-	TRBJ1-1	CASSIISQEAFF	TGTGCCAGCAGCATCATCTCACAGGAAGCTTTCTTT
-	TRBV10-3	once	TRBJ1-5	CASSAALSNQPQHF	TGTGCCAGCAGTGCGGCCCTAAGCAATCAGCCCCAGCATTTT
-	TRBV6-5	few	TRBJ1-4	CASSYPEATNEKLFF	TGTGCCAGCAGTTACCCGGAGGCAACTAATGAAAAACTGTTTTTT
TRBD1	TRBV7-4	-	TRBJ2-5	CASSLARTGSETQYF	TGTGCCAGCAGCTTAGCCCGGACAGGTTCTGAGACCCAGTACTTC
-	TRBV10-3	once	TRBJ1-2	CAISEFRGDYGYTF	TGTGCCATCAGTGAGTTTCGGGGGGACTATGGCTACACCTTC
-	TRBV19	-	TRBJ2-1	CASSQFDWGSRNNEQFF	TGTGCCAGTAGTCAGTTCGACTGGGGCTCCCGGAACAATGAGCAGTTCTTC
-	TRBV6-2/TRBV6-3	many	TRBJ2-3	CASSYAGQGTDTQYF	TGTGCCAGCAGTTACGCTGGGCAGGGCACAGATACGCAGTATTTT
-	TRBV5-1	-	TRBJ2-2	CASSLGGAGTGELFF	TGCGCCAGCAGCTTGGGGGGCGCGGGCACCGGGGAGCTGTTTTTT
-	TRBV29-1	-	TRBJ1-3	CSVGQTGGNTIYF	TGCAGCGTTGGTCAAACCGGGGGAAACACCATATATTTT
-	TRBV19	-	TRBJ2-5	CASSIVTTRQETQYF	TGTGCCAGTAGTATAGTCACGACTAGACAAGAGACCCAGTACTTC
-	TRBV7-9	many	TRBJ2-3	CASSLDGVSTDTQYF	TGTGCCAGCAGCTTGGATGGTGTGAGCACAGATACGCAGTATTTT
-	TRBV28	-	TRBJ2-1	CASSRGLPQFF	TGTGCCAGCAGTCGGGGACTCCCGCAGTTCTTC
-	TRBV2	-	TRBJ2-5	CASTTSRVGETQYF	TGTGCCAGCACCACATCCAGGGTAGGGGAGACCCAGTACTTC
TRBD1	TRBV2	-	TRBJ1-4	CASTGKGAFREELFF	TGTGCCAGCACGGGCAAGGGGGCGTTTCGTGAAGAACTGTTTTTT
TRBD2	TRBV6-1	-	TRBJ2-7	CASNLSGGAHEQYF	TGTGCCAGCAATCTAAGCGGGGGGGCCCACGAGCAGTACTTC
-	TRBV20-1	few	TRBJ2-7	CSAQRGQQYYEQYF	TGCAGTGCCCAGCGGGGACAACAATACTACGAGCAGTACTTC
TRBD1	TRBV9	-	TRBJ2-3	CASSPGTGGTDTQYF	TGTGCCAGCAGCCCCGGGACAGGGGGCACAGATACGCAGTATTTT
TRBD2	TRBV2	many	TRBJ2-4	CASSVGSGGNIQYF	TGTGCCAGCAGTGTCGGTAGCGGGGGAAACATTCAGTACTTC
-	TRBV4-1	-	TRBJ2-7	CASSQGGAYERYF	TGCGCCAGCAGCCAAGGGGGGGCATACGAGCGGTACTTC
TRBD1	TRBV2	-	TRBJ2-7	CASSPPLNDRAEQYF	TGTGCCAGCTCACCACCCCTGAATGACAGGGCCGAGCAGTACTTC
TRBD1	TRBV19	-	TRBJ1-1	CAWSGTGNYEAFF	TGTGCTTGGTCCGGGACAGGGAACTATGAAGCTTTCTTT
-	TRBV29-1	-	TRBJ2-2	CSARATAGPGELFF	TGCAGCGCCCGCGCGACAGCGGGCCCCGGGGAGCTGTTTTTT
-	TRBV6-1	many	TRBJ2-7	CASSRDGYYEQYF	TGTGCCAGCAGCCGGGACGGATACTACGAGCAGTACTTC
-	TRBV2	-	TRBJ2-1	CASSVRENEQFF	TGTGCCAGCAGTGTGAGGGAGAATGAGCAGTTCTTC
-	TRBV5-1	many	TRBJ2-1	CASTPSEYNEQFF	TGCGCCAGCACCCCTAGCGAGTACAATGAGCAGTTCTTC
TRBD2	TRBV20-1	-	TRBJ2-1	CSAKGLAGDEQFF	TGCAGTGCTAAAGGACTAGCGGGAGATGAGCAGTTCTTC
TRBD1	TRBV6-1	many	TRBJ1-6	CASRTGVAYNSPLHF	TGTGCCAGCAGAACAGGGGTTGCCTATAATTCACCCCTCCACTTT